The clone carrying this T cell receptor beta chain was counted between two and nine times. The treatment is: oral pan-JAK inhibitor, 5-10 mg twice daily. TCR sequencing used cDNA made by reverse transcription of extracted RNA. Using immunoSEQ multiplex PCR, the repertoire was profiled, and TCRdb retains in-frame clones only, with some absent. The profile shows 150,000 to 200,000 clones, less than 80% of them singletons. This sample is part of a study of CD8+ T cells in alopecia areata. V dropped 6 bases and J dropped 2 bases, with 19 bases sitting between them. Looked up from germline, CDR1 is SGHNT and CDR2 is YENEEA. The CDR3 totals 16 residues.

This receptor was obtained from a human donor with alopecia areata. This sample comprised CD4+ T cells sorted from blood, obtained at week 24, from a patient treated with tofacitinib. The rearrangement links TRBV11-3 to TRBJ2-5; tentatively, D is TRBD1 or TRBD2 (6 bases each). The CDR3 protein is CASSQPGAGLQETQYF. The CDR3, as DNA: TGTGCCAGCAGTCAACCGGGGGCAGGGTTACAAGAGACCCAGTACTTC.